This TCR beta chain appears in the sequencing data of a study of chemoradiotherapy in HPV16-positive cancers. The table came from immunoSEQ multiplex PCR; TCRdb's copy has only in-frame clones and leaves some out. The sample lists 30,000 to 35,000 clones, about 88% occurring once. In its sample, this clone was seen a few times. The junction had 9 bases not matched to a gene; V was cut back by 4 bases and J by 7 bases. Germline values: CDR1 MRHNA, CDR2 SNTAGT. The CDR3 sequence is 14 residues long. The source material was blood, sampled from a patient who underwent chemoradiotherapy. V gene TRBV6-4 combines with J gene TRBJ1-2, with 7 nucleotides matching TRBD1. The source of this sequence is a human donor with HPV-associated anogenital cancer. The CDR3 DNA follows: TGTGCCAGCAGTGTGGAGCAGGGGGATGGTGGCTACACCTTC. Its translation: CASSVEQGDGGYTF.